This section outlines one TCR beta chain sequence together with its context. This clonotype is medium-sized (0.01 to 0.1%) as judged by frequency; no count is noted. This clone's antigen is unknown. The data were obtained in a study of CD8 T cells in cerebrospinal fluid in Alzheimer's disease (dated by TCRdb to 2018 to 2021). About the investigation overall: The study assessed CSF T cell clonal expansion with two single-cell approaches: plate-based nested PCR sequencing and droplet-based sequencing. The study tested whether clonally expanded T cells were present in cerebrospinal fluid from healthy elderly individuals and from patients with neurodegenerative disease. In the droplet-based CSF analysis comparing patients with controls, there were some ten healthy controls (10,876 cells) and some ten patients with MCI or Alzheimer's disease (10,391 cells). A total of 25 or so samples were covered by the CSF gene-expression analysis, in which Parkinson's disease patients were included. The research as a whole found: When data were pooled, 4 of 6 Alzheimer's patients but only 1 of 10 healthy subjects had a highly expanded clone, defined as at least 3% of TCRs. Only samples with detectable clones (11 healthy, 5 MCI, 5 AD, 6 PD) were included in the overall clonality comparison. The authors cautioned that detecting EBV-specific TCRs in CSF does not establish a causal link between EBV and Alzheimer's disease. The EBV-specific clones were neither the most highly expanded clones nor enriched among patients. In patients with MCI or Alzheimer's disease, the biggest CSF clone accounted for a larger percentage of TCRs than in controls.

Looking up the germline V gene (reference sequence) yields CDR1 GTSNPN and CDR2 SVGIG. From the cysteine through the phenylalanine, the CDR3 covers 16 amino acids. No DNA sequence was recorded. None of the participants had acute infectious disease, and every participant was in good physical condition. For droplet-based sequencing, live CSF cells were sorted using a live/dead marker. To pellet immune cells, CSF obtained by lumbar puncture was centrifuged at 300g. CSF samples were checked for red blood cells, and any sample contaminated with blood was excluded. CSF cells were cryopreserved by placing the cells in freezing medium, freezing the cells overnight at -80 degrees C, and then storing the cells in liquid nitrogen. Before analysis, CSF samples had been stored for less than seven months. The library was produced with 10x single-cell sequencing. CSF cells were profiled with 10X Genomics single-cell V(D)J and 5' gene-expression libraries. An Illumina NextSeq550 was used to sequence CSF single-cell TCR libraries. Per the authors' processing: V(D)J reads were aligned to the vdj-GRCh38 alts ensemble 2.0.0 reference and processed with the Cell Ranger vdj pipeline. Clonotypes were defined as cell barcodes sharing the same set of productive CDR3 nucleotide sequences. To link clonality with transcriptional profiles, clonotype information was incorporated into Seurat v3.0 gene-expression metadata. Any CSF cell with more than 1,800 genes, more than 7,500 UMIs or more than 10% mitochondrial reads was excluded. CDR3-beta sequences were compared against VDJdb to identify TCRs with known antigen specificity. Network analysis of clone sharing used the R package qgraph and included only TCRs with complete alpha and beta chains. Reprocessed by TCRdb, the reads give a single entry per CDR3 protein sequence, without DNA. Clone size and V and J calls follow TCRdb, not the original study. This sample's table lists roughly 1,500 distinct CDR3 sequences. 9.5% to 13% of the sample belongs to the ten largest clones.

The receptor was derived from a human donor in good health. The chain is made from TRBV30 and TRBJ2-1; TCRdb picks TRBD2, but there is no DNA to check that call. Source material: cerebrospinal fluid. The CDR3 region: CAWSVLAGGPYNEQFF.